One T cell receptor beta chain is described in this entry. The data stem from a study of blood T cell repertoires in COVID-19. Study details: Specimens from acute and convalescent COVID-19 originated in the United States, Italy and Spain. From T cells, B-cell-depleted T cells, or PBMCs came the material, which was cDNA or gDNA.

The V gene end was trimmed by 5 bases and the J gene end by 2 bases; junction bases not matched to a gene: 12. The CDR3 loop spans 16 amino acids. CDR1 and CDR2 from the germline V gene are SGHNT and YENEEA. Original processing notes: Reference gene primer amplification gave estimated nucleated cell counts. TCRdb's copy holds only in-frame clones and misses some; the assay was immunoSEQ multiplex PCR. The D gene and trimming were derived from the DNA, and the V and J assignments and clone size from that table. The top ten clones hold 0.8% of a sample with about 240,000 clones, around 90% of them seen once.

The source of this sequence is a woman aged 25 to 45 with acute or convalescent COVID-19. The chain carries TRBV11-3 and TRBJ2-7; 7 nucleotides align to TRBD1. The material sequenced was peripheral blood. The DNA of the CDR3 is TGTGCCAGCAGCCCAACAGGGGCCACTCCTACCTACGAGCAGTACTTC. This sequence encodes CASSPTGATPTYEQYF. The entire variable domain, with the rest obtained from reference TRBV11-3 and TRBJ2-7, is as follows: EAGVVQSPRYKIIEKKQPVAFWCNPISGHNTLYWYLQNLGQGPELLIRYENEEAVDDSQLPKDRFSAERLKGVDSTLKIQPAELGDSAVYLCASSPTGATPTYEQYFGPGTRLTVT.